One and the same sample provided the 31 T cell receptor beta chains below, sequenced in a study of beta chain features in type 1 diabetes. Reverse transcription of all isolated RNA meant that expressed TCRB transcripts were sequenced. The data were produced by immunoSEQ multiplex PCR, yet TCRdb's version contains in-frame clones alone and is incomplete. The table records under 250,000 clones, roughly a tenth of them present only once. The sample was central memory CD4+ T cells from blood. These receptors all stem from a man aged 18 to 30 in good health.

This clone was seen ten or more times. This sequence joins TRBV2 and TRBJ1-5; 8 positions match TRBD1. In germline, CDR1 is SNHLY, CDR2 FYNNEI. V dropped 6 bases and J dropped 4; count of bases not matched to a gene: 2. This CDR3 has 13 residues. As DNA, the CDR3 is TGTGCCAGCAGACGGGACAGGAATCAGCCCCAGCATTTT. It yields the protein CASRRDRNQPQHF.

The chain links TRBV7-6 to TRBJ2-4, with 10 positions matching TRBD1. The V gene end was trimmed by 5 bases and the J gene end by 10 bases; junction bases not matched to a gene: 8. The germline CDR1 and CDR2 sequences are SGHVS and FNYEAQ. This CDR3 region has 14 residues. In DNA, the CDR3 is TGTGCCAGCAGCCCAAGGACAGGGGGAAATATTCAGTACTTC. This sequence encodes CASSPRTGGNIQYF.

This clone has just a few counts. V and J are TRBV13 and TRBJ1-2, with 9 bases fitting TRBD1. J lost 7 bases, V lost 4 bases, and 4 bases had no gene match. Per germline, CDR1 PRHDT and CDR2 FYEKMQ (reference sequence). This CDR3 comprises 13 residues. The DNA of the CDR3 is TGTGCCAGCAGCTACAGGGGGCATCGTGGCTACACCTTC. Protein product: CASSYRGHRGYTF.

Ten or more counts support this clone. The rearrangement links TRBV29-1 to TRBJ2-5; the D is unclear. There are 12 residues in the CDR3. Germline V lookup: CDR1 SQVTM, CDR2 ANQGSEA. The V end was cut by 6 bases, the J end by 2 bases, with 10 bases between. The chain's CDR3 is CSVAQVQETQYF. The CDR3 bases are TGCAGCGTCGCCCAGGTTCAAGAGACCCAGTACTTC.

This rearrangement joins TRBV7-2 to TRBJ2-3; D is possibly TRBD2 (6 bases). Germline values: CDR1 SGHTA, CDR2 FQGNSA. The CDR3 consists of 15 residues. V was trimmed by 1 base and J by 9 bases, leaving 17 bases between them. The CDR3 DNA sequence: TGTGCCAGCAGCTTAGAAACCGGGACTTTGCGGACGCAGTATTTT. Protein product: CASSLETGTLRTQYF.

The chain joins TRBV25-1 to TRBJ2-2, with a possible D match to TRBD1 (6 bases). This CDR3 contains 11 residues. With 7 bases removed from V and 7 bases from J, the gap between germline ends came to 7 bases. Germline CDR1 and CDR2: MGHDK and SYGVNS. The CDR3 reads CASKGDGELFF. For the CDR3, the DNA is TGTGCCAGCAAGGGGGACGGGGAGCTGTTTTTT.

This clone showed up just a few times. The J gene is TRBJ1-1, the V gene TRBV20-1; unclear D gene. The germline V gene encodes CDR1 DFQATT and CDR2 SNEGSKA (reference sequence). V lost 5 bases and J 1 base, leaving 5 bases between the germline ends. The CDR3 contains 11 residues. CDR3 region: CSAPRNTEAFF. CDR3 sequence (DNA): TGCAGTGCTCCTCGGAACACTGAAGCTTTCTTT.

This clone was seen a few times. The CDR3 bases are TGTGCCAGCAGCTTACAAGGACAGGGGTCAGAGACCCAGTACTTC. It codes for CASSLQGQGSETQYF. V gene TRBV7-3 combines with J gene TRBJ2-5; 9 nucleotides align to TRBD1. This CDR3 has 15 residues. Germline V lookup: CDR1 SGHTA, CDR2 FQGTGA. V shed 2 bases, J shed 4 bases, and the junction held 5 bases outside the gene matches.

In this sample, this clone turned up a few times. The gene calls are TRBV10-3 and TRBJ2-3; a possible D gene is TRBD2 (6 bases). The CDR3 totals 13 residues. CDR1 ENHRY and CDR2 SYGVKD come from the germline V gene. V gave up 11 bases and J gave up 0 bases, with 12 bases separating them. The CDR3 protein is CAGGQASTDTQYF. The CDR3 DNA follows: TGTGCCGGAGGGCAGGCGAGCACAGATACGCAGTATTTT.

This clone was observed a few times. The same CDR3 is also encoded by other DNA sequences in this sample. The chain carries TRBV14 and TRBJ1-2, with 7 positions matching TRBD1. The ends lost 1 base at V and 2 bases at J; junction bases unmatched: 4. The CDR3 has 15 amino acids. Germline V gene data show CDR1 as SGHDN and CDR2 as FVKESK. CDR3 amino acids: CASSQAEGANYGYTF. For the CDR3, the DNA is TGTGCCAGCAGCCAAGCAGAGGGGGCGAACTATGGCTACACCTTC.

The V and J genes are TRBV7-3 and TRBJ1-2, with 8 bases that match TRBD1. V lost 5 bases, J lost 4 bases, and 3 bases stayed unmatched. The germline V gene has CDR1 SGHTA and CDR2 FQGTGA. The CDR3 length is 13 residues. The CDR3 loop reads CASSLDRGYGYTF. CDR3 DNA: TGTGCCAGCAGCCTCGACAGGGGCTATGGCTACACCTTC. The full variable domain, in which reference TRBV7-3 and TRBJ1-2 provide the parts outside the CDR3, is GAGVSQTPSNKVTEKGKYVELRCDPISGHTALYWYRQSLGQGPEFLIYFQGTGAADDSGLPNDRFFAVRPEGSVSTLKIQRTERGDSAVYLCASSLDRGYGYTFGSGTRLTVV.

Remarks on this clone: This likely reflects a read error, since a far larger clone is one base away. Other nucleotide sequences from this sample produce the same CDR3. J is TRBJ2-7 and V is TRBV29-1; possible D gene TRBD1, 8 bases. CDR3 size: 12 residues. Per the germline V gene, CDR1 is SQVTM and CDR2 is ANQGSEA. V lost 5 bases and J 5 bases, leaving 13 bases between the germline ends. CDR3 region: CSVRTGGDEQYF. CDR3 sequence (DNA): TGCAGCGTTCGAACAGGGGGGGACGAGCAGTACTTC.

This clone was seen a few times. The chain uses TRBV11-3 and TRBJ2-5; D is tentatively TRBD1 or TRBD2 (5 bases each). The length of the CDR3 is 16 residues. With 0 bases removed from V and 1 base from J, the gap between germline ends came to 12 bases. Looked up from germline, CDR1 is SGHNT and CDR2 is YENEEA. The CDR3 DNA reads TGTGCCAGCAGCTTAGATCACCCCGGGACCCAAGAGACCCAGTACTTC. Its translation: CASSLDHPGTQETQYF.

This clone has more than one count but fewer than ten. V usage is TRBV2 and J usage is TRBJ2-1, with D uncertain. CDR3 length equals 13 residues. V was trimmed by 3 bases and J by 8 bases, leaving 11 bases between them. Germline V lookup: CDR1 SNHLY, CDR2 FYNNEI. The CDR3 DNA reads as TGTGCCAGCAGTGACACAAGGAGAGATGAGCAGTTCTTC. It encodes CASSDTRRDEQFF.

Only a few counts were recorded for this clone. The V call is TRBV5-1, the J call TRBJ1-2; D is unresolved. Germline CDR1 SGHRS, CDR2 YFSETQ. There are 12 residues in the CDR3. Trimming left V 3 bases short and J 3 bases short, with 6 bases between. The CDR3 coding sequence is TGCGCCAGCAGCTGGGGAGACTATGGCTACACCTTC. This gives the protein CASSWGDYGYTF. Combining the CDR3 with reference TRBV5-1 and TRBJ1-2 gives the whole variable domain KAGVTQTPRYLIKTRGQQVTLSCSPISGHRSVSWYQQTPGQGLQFLFEYFSETQRNKGNFPGRFSGRQFSNSRSEMNVSTLELGDSALYLCASSWGDYGYTFGSGTRLTVV.

This clone has a handful of counts. This chain links TRBV19 with TRBJ2-3, with 8 positions matching TRBD2. The CDR3 loop spans 14 amino acids. V dropped 5 bases and J dropped 6; count of bases not matched to a gene: 7. Germline V gene data show CDR1 as LNHDA and CDR2 as SQIVND (reference sequence). The CDR3 is CASSSERERDTQYF. In nucleotides, the CDR3 is TGTGCCAGTAGTTCCGAGCGGGAGCGTGATACGCAGTATTTT.

The sample holds a few counts of this clone. The chain is built from TRBV29-1 and TRBJ2-7; 9 nucleotides line up with TRBD1. Per germline, CDR1 SQVTM and CDR2 ANQGSEA. CDR3 length: 13 residues. The junction had 7 bases not matched to a gene; V was cut back by 8 bases and J by 2 bases. The CDR3 loop reads CSPGTGLTYEQYF. The CDR3 nucleotides are TGCAGCCCCGGGACAGGGTTGACCTACGAGCAGTACTTC.

This clone was observed at least ten times. The chain recombines TRBV7-6 with TRBJ2-1, with TRBD2 identical over 8 bases. The CDR3 runs to 15 residues. Per germline, CDR1 SGHVS and CDR2 FNYEAQ. J was trimmed by 9 bases and V by 5 bases; bases with no gene match: 12. The CDR3 is CASSLGGRPPLEQFF. The CDR3 region has the DNA TGTGCCAGCAGCCTCGGCGGGAGGCCACCCCTTGAGCAGTTCTTC.

This clone was detected only a few times. The CDR3 reads CASSYRVAASTDTQYF. CDR3 nucleotide sequence: TGTGCCAGCAGTTACCGGGTAGCCGCTAGCACAGATACGCAGTATTTT. This sequence joins TRBV6-6 and TRBJ2-3; D is unresolved. Germline V gene data show CDR1 as MNHNY and CDR2 as SVGAGI (reference sequence). This CDR3 spans 16 amino acids. V was cut by 2 bases and J by 0 bases, with 12 bases left in between.

V is TRBV19 and J is TRBJ2-1; TRBD2 aligns across 7 bases. The CDR3 is made up of 15 amino acids. V lost 6 bases and J lost 6; bases outside the gene matches: 11. Germline CDR1 and CDR2: LNHDA and SQIVND (reference sequence). The CDR3 reads CASRRAGAGLNEQFF. CDR3 DNA sequence: TGTGCCAGTAGGAGGGCGGGAGCGGGGCTCAATGAGCAGTTCTTC.

V gene TRBV29-1 combines with J gene TRBJ2-2; D gene unclear. The CDR3 length is 12 residues. Germline lookup yields CDR1 SQVTM and CDR2 ANQGSEA. Trimming pared 6 bases from V and 8 bases from J, leaving 13 bases between. In DNA, the CDR3 is TGCAGCGTCGAAATGGGTGCTGGGGAGCTGTTTTTT. It yields the protein CSVEMGAGELFF.

In this sample, this clone turned up a few times. This clone may be a read error of a much larger clone one base away. This sequence joins TRBV7-9 and TRBJ2-2, with D possibly being TRBD1 or TRBD2 (5 bases each). The CDR3 is made up of 16 amino acids. Germline loops: CDR1 SEHNR, CDR2 FQNEAQ (reference sequence). The CDR3 coding sequence is TGTGCCAGCAGCAACTTTCAGGGTGATGGTGCCGGGGAGCTGGTTTTT. This codes for CASSNFQGDGAGELVF.

This clone has only a few counts. The rearrangement joins TRBV18 to TRBJ2-5, with D possibly TRBD1 on 6 matching bases. Germline lookup yields CDR1 KGHSH and CDR2 LQKENI. There are 16 residues in the CDR3. V gave up 0 bases and J gave up 2 bases, with 13 bases separating them. The DNA for the CDR3 is TGTGCCAGCTCACCACCAAACCGGGACATTCAAGAGACCCAGTACTTC. Its protein is CASSPPNRDIQETQYF. The full variable domain, its missing parts supplied by reference TRBV18 and TRBJ2-5, is NAGVMQNPRHLVRRRGQEARLRCSPMKGHSHVYWYRQLPEEGLKFMVYLQKENIIDESGMPKERFSAEFPKEGPSILRIQQVVRGDSAAYFCASSPPNRDIQETQYFGPGTRLLVL.

The chain recombines TRBV29-1 with TRBJ1-1; 7 bases align to TRBD1. The CDR3 extends over 14 amino acids. Unmatched junction bases numbered 9, after V lost 6 bases and J lost 2 bases. CDR1 SQVTM and CDR2 ANQGSEA come from the germline V gene. CDR3 amino acids: CSVVQGLGNTEAFF. The CDR3 DNA reads as TGCAGCGTCGTACAGGGGCTCGGAAACACTGAAGCTTTCTTT.

The gene calls are TRBV25-1 and TRBJ2-1, with 13 bases identical to TRBD2. The CDR3 sequence is 14 residues long. Trimming removed 9 bases from V and 6 bases from J; junction bases left unmatched: 5. In germline, CDR1 is MGHDK, CDR2 SYGVNS. CDR3 nucleotide sequence: TGTGCCAGTCGGACTAGCGGGAGCGGCAATGAGCAGTTCTTC. Translating gives CASRTSGSGNEQFF.

This chain links TRBV28 with TRBJ2-7; 8 bases align to TRBD1. V gave up 3 bases and J gave up 2 bases; unmatched junction bases: 3. CDR1 and CDR2 (germline): MDHEN, SYDVKM. The CDR3 has 14 amino acids. CDR3 protein: CASSFRTGPYEQYF. The CDR3 DNA sequence: TGTGCCAGCAGTTTCCGGACAGGGCCCTACGAGCAGTACTTC. Based on the CDR3 plus reference TRBV28 and TRBJ2-7, the full variable domain is DVKVTQSSRYLVKRTGEKVFLECVQDMDHENMFWYRQDPGLGLRLIYFSYDVKMKEKGDIPEGYSVSREKKERFSLILESASTNQTSMYLCASSFRTGPYEQYFGPGTRLTVT.

This chain links TRBV29-1 with TRBJ1-4; D is undetermined. V was shortened by 1 base and J by 4 bases, with 7 bases between the two germline ends. The CDR3 is made up of 13 amino acids. Per the germline V gene, CDR1 is SQVTM and CDR2 is ANQGSEA. CDR3 in DNA: TGCAGCGTTGAAGCGTACGGTAATGAAAAACTGTTTTTT. This codes for CSVEAYGNEKLFF.

The rearrangement uses TRBV30 and TRBJ1-1; D not certain. Deletions cut 4 bases from V and 1 base from J, with 10 bases between. The CDR3 runs to 13 residues. Germline V gives CDR1 GTSNPN, CDR2 SVGIG (reference sequence). CDR3 nucleotides: TGTGCCTGGATGTGGGTCGCGAACACTGAAGCTTTCTTT. As protein: CAWMWVANTEAFF.

The chain has TRBV4-3 and TRBJ2-3; perhaps D is TRBD1 or TRBD2 (5 bases each). V gave up 2 bases and J gave up 14 bases, with 23 bases separating them. Germline CDR1 is LGHNA and CDR2 is YSLEER. The CDR3 loop spans 15 amino acids. The CDR3 DNA reads as TGCGCCAGCAGCCAAAACCCCCTTGGGACCGAAGGCAGGTATTTT. Translation: CASSQNPLGTEGRYF.

This clone was found a few times. This rearrangement joins TRBV5-6 to TRBJ2-5, with TRBD2 identical over 12 bases. The CDR3 loop spans 16 amino acids. Unmatched junction bases numbered 4, after V lost 2 bases and J lost 2 bases. CDR1 is SGHDT, CDR2 YYEEEE, per germline. The CDR3 here is CASSLLGLAGQETQYF. CDR3 DNA sequence: TGTGCCAGCAGCTTACTGGGACTAGCGGGTCAAGAGACCCAGTACTTC.

A few counts support this clone. V gene TRBV6-5 combines with J gene TRBJ1-1; D is undetermined. Per germline, CDR1 MNHEY and CDR2 SVGAGI. Trimming removed 2 bases from V and 6 bases from J, with 16 bases in between. This CDR3 has 15 residues. The CDR3 DNA reads as TGTGCCAGCAGTTACGATCCGGGGTTGTACTCTGAAGCTTTCTTT. Translation: CASSYDPGLYSEAFF.